This TCR beta chain emerged from a study of blood T cell repertoires in COVID-19 (TCRdb year 2020). As for the study more broadly: Collaborator samples came from the United States, Italy and Spain and covered acute and convalescent phases of COVID-19. The dataset comprised deeply sampled blood TCRbeta repertoires from subjects exposed to, actively infected with, or recovered from COVID-19. The prospective study material was composed of cDNA or gDNA derived from T cells, B-cell-depleted T cells, or PBMCs. Where available, HLA class I and class II types were obtained from metadata supplied by the sample provider rather than from assay-based typing. The repertoires were released in a freely available public database intended as a resource for research on the immune response to SARS-CoV-2. Samples were obtained from the ongoing ImmuneRACE study (first 160 participants) and from about 1,300 subjects provided by 6 global collaborators. A de-identified subject ID, COVID-19 status, age in years and sex were almost always included in the sample metadata. Broad study findings and their caveats: How much clinical and demographic metadata was included differed by source and by participant, and the metadata was provided uncurated.

The immunoSEQ Assay, a bias-controlled multiplex PCR, was used to amplify TCRbeta CDR3 regions from genomic DNA. The published analysis was carried out like this. The number of nucleated cells in each sample was estimated by amplification of reference gene primers within the assay. To quantify the absolute abundance of each unique TCRbeta CDR3 rearrangement, sequence reads were collapsed and filtered. For each sample, productive Simpson clonality was calculated as the square root of Simpson's diversity index over productive rearrangements. What TCRdb holds here is the immuneACCESS table cut down to in-frame rearrangements. Part of the clones is not present; checked against another copy, under half of the missing clones reflect an unresolved V gene, and the others are unexplained. Clonal size and the V and J genes are those of that table, whereas D and trimming came from the DNA. The sample has 150,000 to 250,000 clones on record, roughly 80% of them singletons. 5.5% to 7% of the sample comes from the top ten.

One collaborating source in Seattle enrolled patients during active infection and followed them longitudinally through the course of disease. The collaborating institutions used their own protocols to collect whole blood in K2EDTA tubes. For TCRbeta analysis, collaborators shipped samples as frozen whole blood, isolated PBMCs, or DNA extracted from either of those sample types. A word on this clone: The target of this receptor is not known. No much larger clone is present one base from it, and per-base qualities are unavailable.

As encoded in the germline V gene (reference sequence), CDR1 is SGHNT while CDR2 is YYREEE. V loses 3 bases, J loses 0 bases, and the germline ends lie 12 bases apart. The CDR3 contains 15 residues, cysteine and phenylalanine counted. The read is trimmed to its CDR3 DNA, 45 bases read in frame from base 1. The TCR originated in a middle-aged woman with COVID-19, enrolled during active disease. The specimen was peripheral blood. The rearranged segments are TRBV5-4 and TRBJ1-2, with no confidently assigned D gene. The DNA is as follows: TGTGCCAGCAGCTATACTACCTTAGCTAACTATGGCTACACCTTC. This encodes CASSYTTLANYGYTF.